This is a list of T cell receptor beta chains from one sample in a study of cytomegalovirus exposure and HLA in healthy donors. Clones were read by immunoSEQ multiplex PCR, and TCRdb kept only the in-frame ones, dropping some. The table shows around 170,000 clones, with around 80% occurring only once. Sample: PBMCs. Receptors originate from a man aged 18 to 30 in good health and CMV-seronegative. The conserved cysteine and the conserved F or W are not part of the CDR3 here. The order of the fields is V gene, CDR3 protein.

TRBV6-6 ASSKASGLIEQY
TRBV2 ASSSSGGYSYNEQF
TRBV5-4 ASSDGGGQGPYEQY
TRBV30 AWSVKGNDRGGFWAEKLF
TRBV30 AWTVVGGINYGYT
TRBV7-7 ASSLGLAGGDNEQF
TRBV15 ATSSRDNHPDEQF
TRBV5-5 ASIKQPAGWNTEAF
TRBV27 ASSLNVLNEKLF
TRBV27 ASRQVTGELF
TRBV4-2 ASSRASGNTGELF
TRBV7-2 ASSLSGTGVYGYT
TRBV9 ASSVGGDEQY
TRBV7-6 ASSLEGAANTEAF
TRBV25-1 ASSEQGYFTDTQY
TRBV5-6 ASSLGHMNTEAF
TRBV29-1 SVTTEETRGYT
TRBV6-6 ASSPQGSTYEQY
TRBV15 ATSIKYSNQPQH
TRBV13 ASSSPLGRQETQY
TRBV19 ASSIGTGVTF
TRBV5-6 ASSLGQGGNTEAF
TRBV4-1 ASSQGRGGGVETQY
TRBV7-7 ASSLAVYSGEQY
TRBV11-1 ASSLAGHASGANVLT
TRBV5-1 ASSFGGVGNYGYT
TRBV19 ASSIHSYEQY
TRBV9 ASSPRGGAPETQY
TRBV29-1 SVGTGRRAF
TRBV18 ASLDSLGGDNEQF
TRBV6-6 ASSRTDEKLF
TRBV5-6 ASSFGGIPYEQY
TRBV7-6 ASSPPSRDSYNEQF
TRBV7-9 ASSLGVAGGSYEQY
TRBV13 ASTPGGQNTEAF
TRBV5-6 ASSPGLAGGGYEQY
TRBV7-9 ASSPHRTANTEAF
TRBV10-3 AISESGGIDEQC
TRBV7-3 ASSPLVGGPSNEQF